These 22 T cell receptor beta chains originate from one sample sequenced in a study of T cells in Graves' hyperthyroidism and ophthalmopathy. TCR beta CDR3 regions were amplified from RNA. HTBI primers were employed in a first-round RT-PCR of the TCR CDR3. Using its own MiXCR run on the multiplex PCR reads, TCRdb lists one record per CDR3 protein. The sample has about 530,000 distinct CDR3 sequences, about 15% seen once. Material for sequencing was blood. These TCRs come from a woman aged 18-29 years with Graves' ophthalmopathy.

Ten or more counts support this clonotype. The rearrangement links TRBV6-1 to TRBJ1-5, with a tentative D call TRBD1 (6 bases). In germline, CDR1 is MNHNS, CDR2 SASEGT. The CDR3 length is 15 residues. The ends were cut back, 7 bases at V and 1 base at J, with 14 bases in the middle. In DNA form, the CDR3 reads TGTGCCAGCAACTGGGGGGCTGGGAGCAATCAGCCCCAGCATTTT. It encodes CASNWGAGSNQPQHF.

This CDR3 reads CASSLSRMGELFF. CDR3 nucleotides: TGTGCCAGCAGCTTAAGTCGGATGGGGGAGCTGTTTTTT. V gene TRBV11-2 combines with J gene TRBJ2-2; D not certain. V dropped 2 bases and J dropped 8 bases, with 9 bases sitting between them. Looked up from germline, CDR1 is SGHAT and CDR2 is FQNNGV. The CDR3 has 13 residues.

The sample holds many counts of this clonotype. Here the CDR3 reads CASTSLGGEQYF. The CDR3 DNA is TGTGCCAGCACCTCACTGGGGGGTGAGCAGTACTTC. V usage is TRBV12-3 or TRBV12-4 and J usage is TRBJ2-7, with TRBD2 as a possible D gene (6 bases). The V end lost 7 bases, the J end lost 7 bases, and 14 bases lay between the germline ends. This CDR3 region has 12 residues.

This clonotype was recorded at least ten times. This chain connects TRBV2 to TRBJ2-1, with 9 bases matching TRBD2. The V and J ends lost 5 bases and 8 bases, in that order; junction bases with no gene match: 10. The CDR3 has 15 amino acids. Germline V gene sequence: CDR1 SNHLY, CDR2 FYNNEI. The CDR3 spells CASSLWRGGLDEQFF. Here the CDR3 DNA reads TGTGCCAGCAGTTTGTGGCGGGGGGGCCTGGATGAGCAGTTCTTC.

With respect to this clonotype: A much larger clone lies a single base off, so this may be a read error. This rearrangement joins TRBV19 to TRBJ2-7; possibly TRBD2 for D (6 bases). Germline CDR1 LNHDA, CDR2 SQIVND (reference sequence). V lost 0 bases and J 3 bases, leaving 12 bases between the germline ends. This CDR3 has 15 residues. The CDR3 is CASSIDSCSGYEQYF. In nucleotides, the CDR3 is TGTGCCAGTAGTATAGATTCGTGTAGCGGCTACGAGCAGTACTTC.

This clonotype was recorded many times. The genes are TRBV28 and TRBJ2-3; 10 nucleotides match TRBD2. This CDR3 is built from 18 residues. V was pared by 5 bases and J by 4 bases, with 15 bases of the junction left unmatched. The germline V gene has CDR1 MDHEN and CDR2 SYDVKM. The CDR3 nucleotides read TGTGCCAGCAGTACCCCTCTTGACCCTAGCGGGAGCCCAGATACGCAGTATTTT. Translated: CASSTPLDPSGSPDTQYF.

Comment on this clonotype: A much larger clone lies one base from this, so it may be a read error. V is TRBV2 and J is TRBJ1-2; possible D gene TRBD1, 5 bases. Germline V gene sequence: CDR1 SNHLY, CDR2 FYNNEI. This CDR3 contains 16 residues. Trimming pared 6 bases from V and 5 bases from J, leaving 22 bases between. The chain's CDR3 is CASSLDAKEGPYGYTF. The CDR3 region has the DNA TGTGCCAGCAGCTTAGATGCGAAGGAGGGACCTTATGGCTACACCTTC.

The table lists this clonotype with many counts. The gene calls are TRBV30 and TRBJ1-4; D remains unclear. CDR1 GTSNPN and CDR2 SVGIG come from the germline V gene (reference sequence). Trimming removed 0 bases from V and 7 bases from J, with 9 bases in between. The CDR3 sequence is 13 residues long. CDR3 sequence (DNA): TGTGCCTGGAGTGTACAGTGGTTTGAAAAACTGTTTTTT. Translating gives CAWSVQWFEKLFF.

This clonotype showed up many times. The chain recombines TRBV9 with TRBJ2-3; no clear D gene. The germline CDR1 and CDR2 sequences are SGDLS and YYNGEE. The CDR3 length is 14 residues. V was pared by 0 bases and J by 0 bases, with 5 bases between. The CDR3 DNA sequence: TGTGCCAGCAGCGTAGTCGGGAGCACAGATACGCAGTATTTT. Translation: CASSVVGSTDTQYF. The entire variable domain, with the rest obtained from reference TRBV9 and TRBJ2-3, is as follows: DSGVTQTPKHLITATGQRVTLRCSPRSGDLSVYWYQQSLDQGLQFLIQYYNGEERAKGNILERFSAQQFPDLHSELNLSSLELGDSALYFCASSVVGSTDTQYFGPGTRLTVL.

This clonotype was observed a few times. This rearrangement joins TRBV15 to TRBJ1-5; the D is unclear. CDR1 is LNHNV and CDR2 is YYDKDF in the germline V gene (reference sequence). V was shortened by 0 bases and J by 0 bases, with 9 bases between the two germline ends. CDR3 length equals 16 residues. CDR3 nucleotide sequence: TGTGCCACCAGCAGAGATACACTTTATAGCAATCAGCCCCAGCATTTT. Translated, it gives CATSRDTLYSNQPQHF.

V is TRBV27 and J is TRBJ1-4, with D tentatively TRBD1 (6 bases). In germline, CDR1 is MNHEY, CDR2 SMNVEV (reference sequence). The CDR3 length is 12 residues. V shed 5 bases and J shed 8 bases, with 9 bases lying between them. The CDR3 coding sequence is TGTGCCAGCAGTGGCAGGGGAGAAAAACTGTTTTTT. Translated, it gives CASSGRGEKLFF.

This clonotype was seen at least ten times. J is TRBJ2-1 and V is TRBV6-5; tentative D call: TRBD2 (5 bases). V lost 0 bases to trimming and J lost 0 bases, with 9 bases between them. This CDR3 is 16 amino acids long. From germline, CDR1 is MNHEY and CDR2 SVGAGI. The CDR3 DNA reads as TGTGCCAGCAGTTACTCGATCGGGGACTCCTACAATGAGCAGTTCTTC. Protein: CASSYSIGDSYNEQFF.

There are a few counts of this clonotype. J is TRBJ2-7 and V is TRBV5-1, with 7 nucleotides matching TRBD1. Per germline, CDR1 SGHRS and CDR2 YFSETQ. Trimming removed 4 bases from V and 6 bases from J; junction bases left unmatched: 13. The CDR3 is 15 amino acids. This CDR3 is CASSDPRDREIEQYF. For the CDR3, the DNA is TGCGCCAGCAGCGACCCCCGGGACAGAGAGATCGAGCAGTACTTC.

The sample holds many counts of this clonotype. The rearrangement joins TRBV11-2 to TRBJ2-1, with 9 positions matching TRBD2. The V gene end was trimmed by 3 bases and the J gene end by 7 bases; junction bases not matched to a gene: 7. The CDR3 runs 15 residues. CDR1 is SGHAT and CDR2 is FQNNGV in the germline V gene. CDR3: CASSFKAGGRNEQFF. The CDR3 DNA reads as TGTGCCAGCAGCTTCAAAGCGGGAGGAAGGAATGAGCAGTTCTTC.

This clonotype has at least ten counts. J is TRBJ2-7 and V is TRBV2; 10 bases align to TRBD1. Germline V gives CDR1 SNHLY, CDR2 FYNNEI. The CDR3 sequence is 14 residues long. The junction had 5 bases not matched to a gene; V was cut back by 5 bases and J by 4 bases. The CDR3 nucleotides are TGTGCCAGCAGTAGGGACAGGGGAGGTTACGAGCAGTACTTC. Encoded protein: CASSRDRGGYEQYF.

This clonotype was counted many times. The chain links TRBV10-3 to TRBJ1-2, with TRBD1 as a possible D gene (6 bases). This CDR3 contains 13 residues. The germline gives CDR1 ENHRY, CDR2 SYGVKD. V lost 4 bases and J lost 7, with 13 bases in between. This chain's CDR3 is CAISAKTGSGYTF. The CDR3 region has the DNA TGTGCCATCAGTGCCAAGACAGGTTCTGGCTACACCTTC.

This clonotype was counted only a few times. This chain uses TRBV7-9 with TRBJ2-1, with 7 positions matching TRBD2. The CDR3 totals 15 residues. Germline assignment: CDR1 SEHNR and CDR2 FQNEAQ (reference sequence). CDR3 coding DNA: TGTGCTGTGGGGCTGTGGACTAGCTCCTACAATGAGCAGTTCTTC. This sequence encodes CAVGLWTSSYNEQFF.

The chain employs TRBV7-2 and TRBJ2-2; no definite D call. Germline V lookup: CDR1 SGHTA, CDR2 FQGNSA. The V and J ends lost 3 bases and 1 base respectively, with 6 bases between them. CDR3 length equals 14 residues. This CDR3 reads CASSFAENTGELFF. In nucleotides, the CDR3 is TGTGCCAGCAGCTTCGCTGAGAACACCGGGGAGCTGTTTTTT. The full variable domain, rest sourced from reference TRBV7-2 and TRBJ2-2, is GAGVSQSPSNKVTEKGKDVELRCDPISGHTALYWYRQSLGQGLEFLIYFQGNSAPDKSGLPSDRFSAERTGGSVSTLTIQRTQQEDSAVYLCASSFAENTGELFFGEGSRLTVL.

The CDR3 loop reads CASSPSGLAGLLSYEQYF. As DNA, the CDR3 is TGTGCCAGCAGTCCATCGGGACTAGCGGGGTTGCTCTCCTACGAGCAGTACTTC. The chain links TRBV27 to TRBJ2-7; 13 positions agree with TRBD2. CDR3 length equals 18 residues. V shed 5 bases and J 0 bases; nucleotides not matched to a gene: 10. The germline V gene has CDR1 MNHEY and CDR2 SMNVEV (reference sequence).

V and J are TRBV9 and TRBJ2-1; unclear D gene. Looked up from germline, CDR1 is SGDLS and CDR2 is YYNGEE. The CDR3 totals 15 residues. With 0 bases removed from V and 1 base from J, the gap between germline ends came to 8 bases. The CDR3 spells CASSVVVDSYNEQFF. The CDR3 DNA is TGTGCCAGCAGCGTAGTTGTAGATTCCTACAATGAGCAGTTCTTC.

At least ten counts were recorded for this clonotype. The chain is built from TRBV9 and TRBJ2-3, with 9 bases aligning to TRBD2. Germline V gene lookup returns CDR1 SGDLS and CDR2 YYNGEE. CDR3 size: 15 residues. The J segment lost 1 base and the V segment lost 2 bases, leaving 2 bases of the junction unmatched. CDR3 sequence reads: CASSVVAGGTDTQYF. For the CDR3, the DNA is TGTGCCAGCAGCGTGGTAGCGGGAGGCACAGATACGCAGTATTTT.

Many counts were recorded for this clonotype. The rearrangement links TRBV10-3 to TRBJ1-1, with D unresolved. The V end lost 2 bases, the J end lost 1 base, and 5 bases lay between the germline ends. Germline CDR1 reads ENHRY; CDR2 reads SYGVKD. This CDR3 is 13 amino acids long. The CDR3 is CAISERGNTEAFF. The CDR3 region has the DNA TGTGCCATCAGTGAGCGCGGGAACACTGAAGCTTTCTTT.